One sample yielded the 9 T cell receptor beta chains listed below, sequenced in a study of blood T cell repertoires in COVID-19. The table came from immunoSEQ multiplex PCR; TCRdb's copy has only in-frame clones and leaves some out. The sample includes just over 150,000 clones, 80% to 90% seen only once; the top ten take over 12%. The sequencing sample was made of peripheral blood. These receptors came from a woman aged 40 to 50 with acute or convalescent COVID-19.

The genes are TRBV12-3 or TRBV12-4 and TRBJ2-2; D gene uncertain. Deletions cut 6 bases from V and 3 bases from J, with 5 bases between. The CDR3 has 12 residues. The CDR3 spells CASSSYTGELFF. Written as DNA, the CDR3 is TGTGCCAGCAGCTCGTACACCGGGGAGCTGTTTTTT.

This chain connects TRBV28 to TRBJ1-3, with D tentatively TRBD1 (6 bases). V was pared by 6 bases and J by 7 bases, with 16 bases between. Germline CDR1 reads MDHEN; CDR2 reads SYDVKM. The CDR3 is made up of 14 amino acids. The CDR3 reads CASRRHRDRNTIYF. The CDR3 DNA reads TGTGCCAGCAGGCGACACAGGGATCGGAACACCATATATTTT.

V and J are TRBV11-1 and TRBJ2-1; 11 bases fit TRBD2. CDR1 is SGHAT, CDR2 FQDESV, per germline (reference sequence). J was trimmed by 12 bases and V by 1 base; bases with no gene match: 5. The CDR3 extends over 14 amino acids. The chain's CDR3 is CASSLGLAGWGQFF. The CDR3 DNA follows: TGTGCCAGCAGCTTAGGACTAGCGGGATGGGGGCAGTTCTTC.

CDR3 in amino acids: CASFRPRTSGISNTGELFF. The CDR3 DNA sequence: TGTGCCAGCTTCCGGCCCCGGACTAGCGGAATCTCGAACACCGGGGAGCTGTTTTTT. V is TRBV18 and J is TRBJ2-2, with 10 bases fitting TRBD2. The J segment lost 0 bases and the V segment lost 7 bases, leaving 14 bases of the junction unmatched. The CDR3 contains 19 residues. CDR1 is KGHSH and CDR2 is LQKENI in the germline V gene.

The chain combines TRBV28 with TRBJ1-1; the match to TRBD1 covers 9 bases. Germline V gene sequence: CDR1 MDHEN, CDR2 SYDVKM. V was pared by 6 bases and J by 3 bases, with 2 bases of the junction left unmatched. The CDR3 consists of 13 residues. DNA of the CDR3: TGTGCCAGCAGAAGGACAGGGGACACTGAAGCTTTCTTT. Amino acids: CASRRTGDTEAFF.

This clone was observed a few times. The CDR3 is CASSPGVKQPQHF. DNA of the CDR3: TGTGCCAGCAGTCCCGGGGTTAAGCAGCCCCAGCATTTT. This chain uses TRBV25-1 with TRBJ1-5; no reliable D call. V was clipped by 5 bases and J by 7 bases, with 12 bases between them. This CDR3 has 13 amino acids. The V gene's germline CDR1 is MGHDK and CDR2 SYGVNS.

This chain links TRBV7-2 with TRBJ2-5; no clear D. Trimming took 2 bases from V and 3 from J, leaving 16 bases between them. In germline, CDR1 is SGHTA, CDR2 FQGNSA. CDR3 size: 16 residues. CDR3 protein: CASSLNPQEKKETQYF. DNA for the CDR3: TGTGCCAGCAGCTTAAATCCCCAGGAAAAGAAAGAGACCCAGTACTTC.

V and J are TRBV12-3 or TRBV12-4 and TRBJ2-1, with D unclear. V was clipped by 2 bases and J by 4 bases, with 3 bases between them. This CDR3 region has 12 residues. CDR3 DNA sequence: TGTGCCAGCAGTTTACCGTACAATGAGCAGTTCTTC. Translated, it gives CASSLPYNEQFF.

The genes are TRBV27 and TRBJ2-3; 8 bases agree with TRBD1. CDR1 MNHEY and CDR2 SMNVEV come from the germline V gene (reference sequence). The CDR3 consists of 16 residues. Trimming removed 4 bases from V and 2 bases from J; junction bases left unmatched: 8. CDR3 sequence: CASSSNRTGFTDTQYF. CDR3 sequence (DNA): TGTGCCAGCAGTTCGAATCGGACAGGGTTCACAGATACGCAGTATTTT.